This T cell receptor beta chain emerged from a study of shared clonotypes between healthy human individuals. Per sorted-subset replicate PCR, input was around 200 ng DNA, representing tens of thousands of T cell genomes. TCRdb's copy holds only in-frame clones and misses some; the assay was immunoSEQ multiplex PCR. The sample consists of 2 million to 2.5 million clones, approximately 95% of them appearing once. This clone was observed a single time. Its antigen is not identified. The same CDR3 arises from other DNA sequences in this sample as well. Overall study findings and caveats: The study drew on few donors, limiting represented genetic and exposure-history diversity.

Input material: naive CD4+ T cells from PBMCs. As for subset: CD45RA+ positively selected. This clonotype was sampled from a man aged 18-30 years in good health. Some clones in this sample may be carry-over from other donors' samples.

CDR3 region: CASSSQGNNQPQHF. CDR3 nucleotides: TGTGCCAGCAGTTCACAGGGTAACAATCAGCCCCAGCATTTT. The V and J genes are TRBV7-2 and TRBJ1-5; a possible D gene is TRBD1 (6 bases). In germline, CDR1 is SGHTA, CDR2 FQGNSA. V lost 6 bases and J lost 3, with 12 bases in between. This CDR3 contains 14 residues.